This T cell receptor beta chain was recovered during a study of cytomegalovirus exposure and HLA in healthy donors. Study-level findings and limits: It was shown in a later analysis that HLA-associated TCR beta chains were more clonally expanded than other, equally common chains. The records held CMV serostatus as the only immune exposure information.

Note on this clone: Its antigen is currently unknown.

In the PCR, 60 Vbeta and 13 Jbeta primers were used. TCRdb's copy holds only in-frame clones and misses some; the assay was immunoSEQ multiplex PCR. The sample holds under 300,000 clones; approximately 70% are singletons and the top ten take 2% to 2.5%. The source material was PBMCs. This TCR was recovered from a female donor in good health and CMV-seronegative.

The CDR3 DNA follows: TGTGCCACAGACAGGAACACCGGGGAGCTGTTTTTT. It specifies CATDRNTGELFF. The chain recombines TRBV19 with TRBJ2-2; tentative D call: TRBD1 (5 bases). The CDR3 contains 12 residues. CDR1 is LNHDA and CDR2 is SQIVND in the germline V gene (reference sequence). Deletions cut 10 bases from V and 1 base from J, with 7 bases between.